Each of the 12 T cell receptor beta chains below was sequenced from the same sample in a study of shared clonotypes between healthy human individuals. The method was immunoSEQ multiplex PCR; TCRdb's version includes in-frame clones alone and lacks a portion of them. The data contain 640,000 or so clones, 72% of them singletons. Sample: memory CD4+ T cells sorted from blood. Regarding subset: CD45RA-negative fraction. The receptor source for this set is a woman aged 25-40 years in good health.

The chain is built from TRBV6-4 and TRBJ2-3, with D possibly matching TRBD2 (6 bases). The CDR3 sequence is 13 residues long. Trimming took off 5 bases at V and 10 bases at J, with 16 bases between the two ends. CDR1 and CDR2 (germline): MRHNA, SNTAGT. The CDR3 protein is CASSMGGADAQYF. The CDR3 nucleotides read TGTGCCAGCAGTATGGGGGGAGCGGACGCGCAGTATTTT.

Only a few counts were recorded for this clone. The chain uses TRBV11-2 and TRBJ2-1; no reliable D call. CDR1 is SGHAT and CDR2 is FQNNGV in the germline V gene. Deletions cut 6 bases from V and 9 bases from J, with 12 bases between. The CDR3 sequence is 12 residues long. The CDR3 is CASSPRGGEQFF. CDR3 DNA sequence: TGTGCCAGCAGTCCCCGCGGTGGTGAGCAGTTCTTC.

The chain recombines TRBV6-1 with TRBJ2-7, with TRBD2 as a possible D gene (5 bases). Deletions cut 3 bases from V and 3 bases from J, with 15 bases between. Germline loops: CDR1 MNHNS, CDR2 SASEGT. This CDR3 is built from 15 residues. The CDR3 spells CASSERVASLYEQYF. The CDR3, as DNA: TGTGCCAGCAGTGAGAGGGTAGCGTCACTCTACGAGCAGTACTTC.

This chain connects TRBV19 to TRBJ1-5; D call uncertain. Deletions cut 6 bases from V and 4 bases from J, with 13 bases between. This CDR3 is built from 14 residues. The germline V gene has CDR1 LNHDA and CDR2 SQIVND (reference sequence). CDR3 nucleotide sequence: TGTGCCAGTAGAGAATGGACGGGGAATCAGCCCCAGCATTTT. This codes for CASREWTGNQPQHF.

This chain uses TRBV5-1 with TRBJ1-5; tentatively, D is TRBD1 (5 bases). The CDR3 runs 14 residues. Trimming left V 0 bases short and J 3 bases short, with 7 bases between. The germline CDR1 and CDR2 sequences are SGHRS and YFSETQ. CDR3 sequence (DNA): TGCGCCAGCAGCTTGGGGGGCCTCAATCAGCCCCAGCATTTT. Amino acid sequence: CASSLGGLNQPQHF.

This clone has a count of ten or more. Different DNA sequences within this sample yield the same CDR3. The V gene is TRBV7-9, the J gene TRBJ2-7; 7 bases are a match to TRBD1. Germline V gene lookup returns CDR1 SEHNR and CDR2 FQNEAQ (reference sequence). Losses at the gene ends were 4 bases for V and 4 bases for J; bases not matched to a gene: 1. The CDR3 consists of 12 residues. CDR3 sequence (DNA): TGTGCCAGCAGCTCGACAGGGTACGAGCAGTACTTC. Translation gives CASSSTGYEQYF.

The chain has TRBV25-1 and TRBJ1-1; D is unclear. The CDR3 spans 13 residues. Trimming pared 2 bases from V and 3 bases from J, leaving 7 bases between. Germline-derived CDR1 and CDR2 are MGHDK and SYGVNS. The CDR3 sequence is CASSEGGYTEAFF. Written as DNA, the CDR3 is TGTGCCAGCAGTGAAGGTGGTTACACTGAAGCTTTCTTT. Supplemented by reference TRBV25-1 and TRBJ1-1, the full variable domain reads EADIYQTPRYLVIGTGKKITLECSQTMGHDKMYWYQQDPGMELHLIHYSYGVNSTEKGDLSSESTVSRIRTEHFPLTLESARPSHTSQYLCASSEGGYTEAFFGQGTRLTVV.

The chain couples TRBV30 to TRBJ1-5, with D possibly TRBD1 on 5 matching bases. Germline V gives CDR1 GTSNPN, CDR2 SVGIG (reference sequence). Trimming removed 2 bases from V and 3 bases from J, with 11 bases in between. The CDR3 is made up of 14 amino acids. The CDR3, as DNA: TGTGCCTGGAGTACCGGGACGGTCAATCAGCCCCAGCATTTT. Translation gives CAWSTGTVNQPQHF.

This clone has only a few counts. This chain connects TRBV19 to TRBJ1-5; D is undetermined. V was cut by 11 bases and J by 1 base, with 12 bases left in between. The CDR3 is 13 amino acids. Germline V lookup: CDR1 LNHDA, CDR2 SQIVND (reference sequence). The CDR3 region is CASGQRSNQPQHF. As DNA, the CDR3 is TGTGCCTCGGGCCAGAGAAGCAATCAGCCCCAGCATTTT.

The chain has TRBV5-5 and TRBJ1-2; 7 bases fit TRBD1. V lost 5 bases to trimming and J lost 0 bases; unmatched junction nucleotides: 7. This CDR3 has 15 amino acids. Germline assignment: CDR1 SGHKS and CDR2 YYEKEE (reference sequence). The chain's CDR3 is CASSSRTGANYGYTF. In DNA form, the CDR3 reads TGTGCCAGCAGTTCCCGGACAGGCGCTAACTATGGCTACACCTTC.

CDR3 bases: TGTGCCAGCAGCTCGACGACTAGCGGGCCTTCCTACAATGAGCAGTTCTTC. Translated: CASSSTTSGPSYNEQFF. The chain uses TRBV7-2 and TRBJ2-1; 10 nucleotides align to TRBD2. The V and J ends lost 4 bases and 1 base, in that order; junction bases with no gene match: 7. The CDR3 is 17 amino acids. From germline, CDR1 is SGHTA and CDR2 FQGNSA.

Notes on this clone: Only one base separates this from a far larger clonotype, so it likely reflects a read error. The V and J genes are TRBV19 and TRBJ1-5; weak D call: TRBD1 (5 bases). CDR1 and CDR2 (germline): LNHDA, SQIVND (reference sequence). The CDR3 has 12 residues. The CDR3 DNA reads as TGTGCCAGTGGGGCAGAGGGCCAGCTCCAGCATTTT. Its protein product is CASGAEGQLQHF.